These T cell receptor beta chains were read from a single sample in a study of beta chain features in type 1 diabetes. Sequencing was performed with immunoSEQ multiplex PCR; in TCRdb, only in-frame clones are kept and a portion is missing. Found here are around 240,000 clones, about 71% of them singletons; the top ten hold approximately 0.053%. The sequenced sample consisted of naive CD4+ T cells from blood. These receptors were obtained from a man aged 25-45 years in good health. Each CDR3 is given with its conserved first and last residue. A D gene is named only where the DNA matches it firmly. Clone size is not always given. Where it is, it says once, few, many or a class for expanded clones.

d_gene	len	v_gene	j_gene	abundance	CDR3nt	CDR3aa
TRBD1	14	TRBV7-2	TRBJ2-7	-	TGTGCCAGCAGCTCTCAGGGGGCTCCCAACGAGCAGTACTTC	CASSSQGAPNEQYF
TRBD1	14	TRBV10-3	TRBJ2-7	-	TGTGCCATCAGCGAGCAGGGGGCAGTCGACGAGCAGTACTTC	CAISEQGAVDEQYF
-	11	TRBV20-1	TRBJ1-3	-	TGCAGTGCTAGAGGGGGAAACACCATATATTTT	CSARGGNTIYF
-	11	TRBV29-1	TRBJ2-7	-	TGCAGCGTTGAGACCGATGTGGAGCAGTACTTC	CSVETDVEQYF
TRBD2	16	TRBV2	TRBJ2-1	-	TGTGCCAGCAGGAGACTAGCGGGAGGGTTGTTTGATGAGCAGTTCTTC	CASRRLAGGLFDEQFF
-	14	TRBV25-1	TRBJ2-3	-	TGTGCCAGCAGTGAGAGGGGGACCACAGATACGCAGTATTTT	CASSERGTTDTQYF
-	12	TRBV29-1	TRBJ2-5	-	TGCAGCGCGAGTAGCGGCCAAGAGACCCAGTACTTC	CSASSGQETQYF
-	14	TRBV30	TRBJ1-2	-	TGTGCCTGGGGCCCCGGACCGGAAATCTATGGCTACACCTTC	CAWGPGPEIYGYTF
-	14	TRBV7-2	TRBJ1-2	-	TGTGCCAGCAGATCTTCGGGGCAGAACTATGGCTACACCTTC	CASRSSGQNYGYTF
-	12	TRBV29-1	TRBJ2-3	-	TGCAGCGTTGGTGATGGCACAGATACGCAGTATTTT	CSVGDGTDTQYF
-	14	TRBV7-8	TRBJ2-1	-	TGTGCCAGCAGCTTAGGGATCTCCTACAATGAGCAGTTCTTC	CASSLGISYNEQFF
TRBD2	16	TRBV25-1	TRBJ2-5	-	TGTGCCAGCAGTGAATGGGGTAGCGGGGGGCTAGAGACCCAGTACTTC	CASSEWGSGGLETQYF
-	13	TRBV27	TRBJ2-3	-	TGTGCCAGCACCAGTGGACTGTCAGGAACGCAGTATTTT	CASTSGLSGTQYF
TRBD1	13	TRBV19	TRBJ1-1	once	TGTGCCAGTAGTCCCTCGGACAGGAATGAAGCTTTCTTT	CASSPSDRNEAFF
-	16	TRBV7-8	TRBJ2-3	-	TGTGCCAGCAGCCCGCGGAGGGAGAAGGTCACAGATACGCAGTATTTT	CASSPRREKVTDTQYF
-	11	TRBV20-1	TRBJ2-7	-	TGCAGTGCTAAGTCAGACTACGAGCAGTACTTC	CSAKSDYEQYF
TRBD2	15	TRBV30	TRBJ2-1	-	TGTGCCTGGAGTGTATTTGCGGGAGCCTACAATGAGCAGTTCTTC	CAWSVFAGAYNEQFF
TRBD2	12	TRBV30	TRBJ2-5	-	TGTGCCGGGGGACTAGCCCCCGAGACCCAGTACTTC	CAGGLAPETQYF
TRBD2	16	TRBV30	TRBJ2-3	-	TGTGCCTGGAGTCCCCCATCTAGCGGGAGTACAGATACGCAGTATTTT	CAWSPPSSGSTDTQYF
-	14	TRBV2	TRBJ1-4	-	TGTGCCAGCAGCGTACAGGGACCTAATGAAAAACTGTTTTTT	CASSVQGPNEKLFF
TRBD2	17	TRBV15	TRBJ2-3	few	TGTGCCACCAGCCGCTGGTTGGCGGGAGGGCCGACAGATACGCAGTATTTT	CATSRWLAGGPTDTQYF
-	14	TRBV10-3	TRBJ2-5	-	TGTGCCATCAGTGAGAAGGGAAAGGGAGAGACCCAGTACTTC	CAISEKGKGETQYF
-	13	TRBV12-5	TRBJ2-3	few	TGTGCTAGTGGTACCACGCGGGGAGCGACGCAGTATTTT	CASGTTRGATQYF
-	10	TRBV28	TRBJ2-1	-	TGTGCCAGCAGTTTCCATGAGCAGTTCTTC	CASSFHEQFF
TRBD2	13	TRBV29-1	TRBJ2-1	-	TGCAGCGTCAGCGGGAGCTCCTACAATGAGCAGTTCTTC	CSVSGSSYNEQFF
TRBD1	16	TRBV2	TRBJ2-4	-	TGTGCCAGCTCCGGACAGGGAAGACTAGCCAAAAACATTCAGTACTTC	CASSGQGRLAKNIQYF
TRBD2	15	TRBV19	TRBJ2-1	-	TGTGCCAGTAGATTAAGCGGGAGTTCCTACAATGAGCAGTTCTTC	CASRLSGSSYNEQFF
-	14	TRBV30	TRBJ2-4	-	TGTGCCTGGAATAGCCGGACCGTGGGAAACATTCAGTACTTC	CAWNSRTVGNIQYF
-	13	TRBV30	TRBJ1-1	few	TGTGCCTGGAGTTTCGGGAGTAACACTGAAGCTTTCTTT	CAWSFGSNTEAFF
TRBD2	15	TRBV7-8	TRBJ2-1	once	TGTGCCAGCAGAAGGACTAGCGGGAGGGACAGTGAGCAGTTCTTC	CASRRTSGRDSEQFF
-	11	TRBV20-1	TRBJ2-1	-	TGCAGTGCTAGACCTCACAATGAGCAGTTCTTC	CSARPHNEQFF
TRBD1	13	TRBV30	TRBJ2-7	-	TGTGCCTGGAGTCCGGGACAGGGCAACGAGCAGTACTTC	CAWSPGQGNEQYF
-	16	TRBV6-6	TRBJ2-1	-	TGTGCCAGCAGCTACTCCGAACTAGCCGCCAACAATGAGCAGTTCTTC	CASSYSELAANNEQFF
-	13	TRBV29-1	TRBJ2-3	-	TGCAGCGTTGGGGGACGGCAGACAGATACGCAGTATTTT	CSVGGRQTDTQYF
-	14	TRBV25-1	TRBJ1-2	-	TGTGCCAGCAGTGGCGGACAGATTAACTATGGCTACACCTTC	CASSGGQINYGYTF
TRBD2	19	TRBV4-2	TRBJ2-4	-	TGTGCCAGCAGCCAGAACCTCCTCGCGCGGGAGGCTGGCAAAAACATTCAGTACTTC	CASSQNLLAREAGKNIQYF
-	14	TRBV29-1	TRBJ1-1	-	TGCAGCGTTCTACTCCATAAATTGAACACTGAAGCTTTCTTT	CSVLLHKLNTEAFF
TRBD1	14	TRBV2	TRBJ2-3	-	TGTGCCAGCAGTGTAGACAGGGGCACAGATACGCAGTATTTT	CASSVDRGTDTQYF
-	13	TRBV7-8	TRBJ2-6	few	TGTGCCAGCAGCTTAGCTGGGGCCAACGTCCTGACTTTC	CASSLAGANVLTF
-	15	TRBV25-1	TRBJ2-5	few	TGTGCCAGCAGTGATACTAGGGGGGCTGGAGAGACCCAGTACTTC	CASSDTRGAGETQYF
-	12	TRBV10-3	TRBJ2-7	-	TGTGCCATCAGTGAGCGTCGACTCGAGCAGTACTTC	CAISERRLEQYF
-	13	TRBV10-3	TRBJ2-3	-	TGTGCCATCAGTGTCGCAGACACAGATACGCAGTATTTT	CAISVADTDTQYF
-	14	TRBV2	TRBJ2-1	-	TGTGCCAGCACCAACTCCCCCTCCTACAATGAGCAGTTCTTC	CASTNSPSYNEQFF
TRBD1	14	TRBV7-8	TRBJ2-7	-	TGTGCCAGCAGCTTATGGGACAGAAACTACGAGCAGTACTTC	CASSLWDRNYEQYF
TRBD2	15	TRBV28	TRBJ2-3	-	TGTGCCAGCAGTTTAGCGGGAGCGGGGGCAGATACGCAGTATTTT	CASSLAGAGADTQYF
-	15	TRBV28	TRBJ2-4	-	TGTGCCAGCAGTTTGGGCCGTGTGGTTAAAAACATTCAGTACTTC	CASSLGRVVKNIQYF
-	11	TRBV30	TRBJ2-7	-	TGTGCCTGGAGTCATACCTACGAGCAGTACTTC	CAWSHTYEQYF
-	10	TRBV30	TRBJ2-7	once	TGTGCCTTGGGCTCCTACGAGCAGTACTTC	CALGSYEQYF
-	13	TRBV29-1	TRBJ1-1	-	TGCAGCGCGGAGTCTGGGTTGGGCACTGAAGCTTTCTTT	CSAESGLGTEAFF
TRBD2	15	TRBV15	TRBJ2-3	-	TGTGCCACCAGCAGAGACGGGGGGGTGAGAGATACGCAGTATTTT	CATSRDGGVRDTQYF
TRBD1	13	TRBV10-3	TRBJ2-3	-	TGTGCCATCCGGGACAGACCAACAGATACGCAGTATTTT	CAIRDRPTDTQYF
-	14	TRBV30	TRBJ2-7	-	TGTGCCTGGAGTCTAGGGGATCCTCCCTACGAGCAGTACTTC	CAWSLGDPPYEQYF
-	15	TRBV5-1	TRBJ2-5	few	TGCGCCAGCAGCTTGGAGGGGCCCAGAGGAGAAACCCAGTACTTC	CASSLEGPRGETQYF
-	15	TRBV7-2	TRBJ2-1	once	TGTGCCAGCAGCCCCCGACTAGAAGTTTACAATGAGCAGTTCTTC	CASSPRLEVYNEQFF
-	12	TRBV29-1	TRBJ2-1	few	TGCAGCGGGAGGTGGCTTTACAATGAGCAGTTCTTC	CSGRWLYNEQFF
-	15	TRBV14	TRBJ2-7	-	TGTGCCAGCAGCGAAGGCCTCGGGACCGCCTACGAGCAGTACTTC	CASSEGLGTAYEQYF
-	10	TRBV30	TRBJ2-4	-	TGTGCCTGGAGTAGAGACATTCAGTACTTC	CAWSRDIQYF
-	14	TRBV4-1	TRBJ2-1	-	TGCGCCAGCAGCCAAGTTCCCCGCAGGGATGAGCAGTTCTTC	CASSQVPRRDEQFF